A selection of T cell receptor beta chains follows, all from one sample in a study of CD8+CD57+ T cells in acquired aplastic anemia. From the reads, TCRdb called clonotypes with MiXCR, one entry per CDR3 protein. The sample lists about 160,000 distinct CDR3 sequences, 71% occurring once. The sequencing input was sorted CD4+, CD8+, or CD8+CD57+ T cells (not recorded which) from PBMCs. Receptors originate from a human donor with aplastic anemia. The conserved cysteine and the conserved F or W are not part of the CDR3 here. The order of the fields is V gene, D gene, J gene, CDR3 length, CDR3 protein. A D gene is named only where the DNA matches it firmly.

v_call: TRBV5-4
d_call: TRBD1
j_call: TRBJ1-6
cdr3_length: 12
cdr3_aa: ASSAGQDGSPLH

v_call: TRBV7-9
d_call: NA
j_call: TRBJ2-7
cdr3_length: 13
cdr3_aa: ASSSTGLSKGEQY

v_call: TRBV15
d_call: TRBD1
j_call: TRBJ2-2
cdr3_length: 11
cdr3_aa: ATSRATGDELF

v_call: TRBV9
d_call: NA
j_call: TRBJ2-5
cdr3_length: 12
cdr3_aa: ASSVGTNQETQY

v_call: TRBV6-4
d_call: NA
j_call: TRBJ1-6
cdr3_length: 11
cdr3_aa: ASSDSGNSPLH

v_call: TRBV7-7
d_call: NA
j_call: TRBJ2-7
cdr3_length: 12
cdr3_aa: ASSIRETWAEQY

v_call: TRBV7-9
d_call: NA
j_call: TRBJ2-1
cdr3_length: 11
cdr3_aa: ASSLGRDNEQF

v_call: TRBV5-8
d_call: TRBD2
j_call: TRBJ2-1
cdr3_length: 14
cdr3_aa: ASSLDPSGRRDEQF

v_call: TRBV20-1
d_call: NA
j_call: TRBJ2-7
cdr3_length: 10
cdr3_aa: SARGASDEQY

v_call: TRBV15
d_call: TRBD2
j_call: TRBJ2-5
cdr3_length: 13
cdr3_aa: ATSVGSGGRETQY

v_call: TRBV24-1
d_call: TRBD1
j_call: TRBJ2-7
cdr3_length: 14
cdr3_aa: ATSDYQGQRSYEQY

v_call: TRBV29-1
d_call: NA
j_call: TRBJ2-7
cdr3_length: 15
cdr3_aa: SVQGRPGDPSSYEQY

v_call: TRBV7-9
d_call: NA
j_call: TRBJ2-5
cdr3_length: 10
cdr3_aa: ASSFSTETQY

v_call: TRBV24-1
d_call: NA
j_call: TRBJ2-5
cdr3_length: 13
cdr3_aa: ATSDLDGSQETQY

v_call: TRBV15
d_call: TRBD2
j_call: TRBJ2-3
cdr3_length: 16
cdr3_aa: ATSSATGLAQATDTQY

v_call: TRBV10-2
d_call: NA
j_call: TRBJ2-3
cdr3_length: 12
cdr3_aa: ASSDVGLSDTQY

v_call: TRBV9
d_call: TRBD2
j_call: TRBJ2-1
cdr3_length: 15
cdr3_aa: ASSVAREAGLFNEQF

v_call: TRBV20-1
d_call: NA
j_call: TRBJ1-6
cdr3_length: 12
cdr3_aa: SAKTRQGNSPLH

v_call: TRBV5-1
d_call: NA
j_call: TRBJ1-6
cdr3_length: 13
cdr3_aa: ASSLDPGPDSPLH

v_call: TRBV5-1
d_call: TRBD2
j_call: TRBJ2-1
cdr3_length: 14
cdr3_aa: ASSLVGSGRANEQF

v_call: TRBV14
d_call: NA
j_call: TRBJ2-7
cdr3_length: 10
cdr3_aa: ASSHSAHEQY

v_call: TRBV7-3
d_call: NA
j_call: TRBJ2-1
cdr3_length: 10
cdr3_aa: ASSRLGSEQF

v_call: TRBV7-8
d_call: NA
j_call: TRBJ2-7
cdr3_length: 13
cdr3_aa: ASSFTVGLGYEQY

v_call: TRBV29-1
d_call: TRBD1
j_call: TRBJ2-7
cdr3_length: 10
cdr3_aa: SCRQGIYEQY

v_call: TRBV6-5
d_call: NA
j_call: TRBJ2-7
cdr3_length: 10
cdr3_aa: ASEPAAGEQY

v_call: TRBV2
d_call: TRBD2
j_call: TRBJ2-7
cdr3_length: 14
cdr3_aa: ASSVGVAGGSHEQY

v_call: TRBV14
d_call: TRBD1
j_call: TRBJ2-7
cdr3_length: 14
cdr3_aa: ASSQDRGQGRYEQY

v_call: TRBV19
d_call: NA
j_call: TRBJ2-2
cdr3_length: 13
cdr3_aa: ASSIQGGDTGELF

v_call: TRBV19
d_call: NA
j_call: TRBJ2-5
cdr3_length: 11
cdr3_aa: ASSNRGTETQY

v_call: TRBV10-1
d_call: TRBD2
j_call: TRBJ2-3
cdr3_length: 12
cdr3_aa: ASGLAGITDTQY

v_call: TRBV2
d_call: NA
j_call: TRBJ2-7
cdr3_length: 11
cdr3_aa: AISESGPREQY

v_call: TRBV12-3/TRBV12-4
d_call: NA
j_call: NA
cdr3_length: 13
cdr3_aa: ASSFEPGAGGMAF

v_call: TRBV11-1
d_call: NA
j_call: TRBJ2-7
cdr3_length: 14
cdr3_aa: ASSLAPGSTPYEQY

v_call: TRBV10-2
d_call: NA
j_call: TRBJ2-7
cdr3_length: 10
cdr3_aa: ASSESGYEQY

v_call: TRBV25-1
d_call: NA
j_call: TRBJ1-2
cdr3_length: 11
cdr3_aa: ASSEVDYYGYT

v_call: TRBV10-3
d_call: NA
j_call: TRBJ2-7
cdr3_length: 17
cdr3_aa: AISELQAQSQRADYEQY

v_call: TRBV5-4
d_call: NA
j_call: TRBJ1-1
cdr3_length: 11
cdr3_aa: ASSLDKGGEAF

v_call: TRBV10-3
d_call: NA
j_call: TRBJ1-2
cdr3_length: 10
cdr3_aa: AISELEDGYT

v_call: TRBV9
d_call: NA
j_call: TRBJ2-2
cdr3_length: 11
cdr3_aa: ASSATSTGELF

v_call: TRBV20-1
d_call: NA
j_call: TRBJ1-5
cdr3_length: 15
cdr3_aa: SARPLQVFLAHQPQH

v_call: TRBV10-3
d_call: NA
j_call: TRBJ2-1
cdr3_length: 13
cdr3_aa: AITPNREPYGEQF

v_call: TRBV7-2
d_call: TRBD2
j_call: TRBJ2-7
cdr3_length: 13
cdr3_aa: ASSLLAGGIGERY